A selection of T cell receptor beta chains follows, all from one sample in a study of OX40 agonist ivuxolimab in advanced cancers. Assay: immunoSEQ multiplex PCR; the TCRdb copy retains only in-frame clones and omits some. The sample gives 60,000 to 75,000 clones, around 80% of which show up once; over 0.95% is in the top ten. This specimen consisted of CD4+ or CD8+ T cells sorted from blood, obtained in a trial of the OX40 agonist ivuxolimab. These receptors were collected from an adult with an advanced solid tumor such as melanoma, head and neck, liver or kidney cancer. Both conserved end residues are part of each CDR3. D genes are given only for firm matches. Clone size is not always given. Where it is, it says once, few, many or a class for expanded clones.

V,size,D,J,DNA,CDR3
TRBV7-2,-,-,TRBJ2-3,TGTGCCAGCAGCTTTGGGTCCGGAGCGGGTACGCAGTATTTT,CASSFGSGAGTQYF
TRBV6-5,-,-,TRBJ1-6,TGTGCCAGCAGTTTCAGGGTTCGCACCCTCCACTTT,CASSFRVRTLHF
TRBV19,-,-,TRBJ1-2,TGTGCCAGTAGATCTATAGGGGATCTAAGAGGGTATGGCTACACCTTC,CASRSIGDLRGYGYTF
TRBV27,-,-,TRBJ1-4,TGTGCCAGCAGTACTTACCACGAGGCCGCGAATGAAAAACTGTTTTTT,CASSTYHEAANEKLFF
TRBV7-8,-,-,TRBJ1-2,TGTGCCAGCAGCTTAACGGACTATGGCTACACCTTC,CASSLTDYGYTF
TRBV29-1,-,-,TRBJ2-3,TGCAGCGTTGACCCTTCCACAGATACGCAGTATTTT,CSVDPSTDTQYF
TRBV5-1,-,-,TRBJ2-3,TGCGCCAGCGGCCTCTTTTCCCCGGAGACAGATACGCAGTATTTT,CASGLFSPETDTQYF
TRBV5-1,-,-,TRBJ1-4,TGCGCCAGCAGCTTGGTACCGACAGGCGGGAGTGAAAAACTGTTTTTT,CASSLVPTGGSEKLFF
TRBV28,-,-,TRBJ2-1,TGTGCCAGCAGCAGACCCTCCGGGACCTACAATGAGCAGTTCTTC,CASSRPSGTYNEQFF
TRBV5-1,-,-,TRBJ2-7,TGCGCCAGCAGCTTTATGGGGGCCCACGAGCAGTACTTC,CASSFMGAHEQYF
TRBV6-6,-,-,TRBJ1-5,TGTGCCAGCAGTTCCGGGTCGCCCCAGCATTTT,CASSSGSPQHF
TRBV11-2,-,-,TRBJ1-3,TGTGCCAGCAGCTTAACCAGCTCTGGAAACACCATATATTTT,CASSLTSSGNTIYF
TRBV18,few,TRBD1,TRBJ1-6,TGTGCCAGCTCACCCTCGGGGACAGACTATAATTCACCCCTCCACTTT,CASSPSGTDYNSPLHF
TRBV7-7,-,-,TRBJ2-7,TGTGCCAGCAGCCCTTCCTCCGGGTTTGGGCACGAGCAGTACTTC,CASSPSSGFGHEQYF
TRBV29-1,few,TRBD1,TRBJ2-2,TGCAGCGCGAAGGATCCGGGACAGGGCACCGGGGAGCTGTTTTTT,CSAKDPGQGTGELFF
TRBV7-2,-,-,TRBJ2-7,TGTGCCAGCAGCTTAGACAGGACCTACGAGCAGTACTTC,CASSLDRTYEQYF
TRBV25-1,-,-,TRBJ2-7,TGTGCCAGCGGTAATAGGAGGGCCTACGAGCAGTACTTC,CASGNRRAYEQYF
TRBV7-8,-,TRBD1,TRBJ1-2,TGTGCCAGCAGCTTAGGGGTCAGGGGACAGACTAACTATGGCTACACCTTC,CASSLGVRGQTNYGYTF
TRBV5-5,-,-,TRBJ2-4,TGTGCCAGCGCCGCGGTTGGGACACTGGATCAGTACTTC,CASAAVGTLDQYF
TRBV9,-,-,TRBJ1-3,TGTGCCAGCAGCGTAGCTACAGGGTTCGGAAACACCATATATTTT,CASSVATGFGNTIYF